This TCR beta chain was recorded in a study of blood T cells in healthy people across ages (dated by TCRdb to the mid-2010s). Describing the broader study: In model experiments, template switching captured roughly one uniquely barcoded TCR beta cDNA molecule for every two T cells. Using deep sequencing normalized with unique cDNA molecular identifiers, the study measured how TCR beta repertoire diversity changes with age. Donors were grouped into four age groups: young (average 16 years), middle-aged (under 40), aged (around 66) and long-lived (just over 80). The study analyzed two additional independent replicas of 1 million unique cDNA reads from the same blood draw for two donors, one aged 18 to 30 and one aged 80 or older.

Study-wide conclusions, independent of this receptor: The long-lived group showed more naive CD4+ T cells, fewer expanded clones and increased TCR diversity than the aged group, suggesting age selection. Bulk unsorted PBMC profiling prevented conclusive comparison of naive and antigen-experienced compartments. The CMV infection status of donors was not known, potentially confounding age-related changes in expanded clonotypes. There was a strong correlation between observed TCR beta diversity and the percentage of naive T cells measured by flow cytometry. Observed TCR beta diversity per million T cells fell roughly linearly with age, and a significant reduction was already apparent by age approximately 40. Estimates of total diversity based on one million sequenced T cells were regarded as lower bounds and as underestimates.

The protocol used for the library was 5' RACE. Sequencer: Illumina HiSeq 2500. A second PCR of about 7 to 12 cycles was performed with a sample-barcoded 5' primer and a J-beta primer mix. A template-switch 5' adaptor carrying 12 random nucleotides introduced a unique molecular identifier onto each TCR beta cDNA molecule. Each sample yielded at least 3 million CDR3-containing paired-end reads. First-strand cDNA was synthesized from all RNA with the Mint cDNA synthesis kit, primed by a TRBC-specific oligonucleotide. Following uracil-DNA glycosylase treatment, all cDNA underwent a first 18-cycle PCR with the universal primers M1SS and BC2_uni_R. As for how the authors treated the data: Each sample was normalized by randomly selecting 1 million high-quality reads, each carrying a distinct molecular identifier. Instead of being binned into consensus sequences, reads that shared molecular identifiers were thrown out. MiTCR, set to a Q25 quality threshold and the strictest error-elimination algorithm, was used for CDR3 identification, clonotype clustering and error correction. A nonparametric unseen species model with Euler transformation was used to estimate lower-bound total TCR beta diversity. TCRdb trimmed public reads at Q25 via fastp, called clones via MiXCR and kept in-frame beta chains. Rows are combined by CDR3 protein, so each entry shows the most common genes and DNA. The V and J calls were determined by TCRdb, not by the authors. In this sample the table shows 800,000 to 950,000 distinct CDR3 sequences, roughly 29% of which occur a single time. The leading ten clones occupy about 10% of the sample.

The donors were some 36 Caucasian individuals from Russia, aged roughly 6 to 95 years, who were systemically healthy. Each donor gave 9.5 to 10 milliliters of peripheral blood, drawn into EDTA-treated Vacutainer tubes. Ficoll-Paque density-gradient centrifugation was used to isolate PBMCs, with at least 6.5 million per sample. Total RNA was extracted from PBMCs with Trizol reagent, with at least 5 micrograms obtained per sample. The percentages of naive CD45RAhigh/CD27high T cells were determined by flow cytometry on a PBMC aliquot from every donor. With respect to this clonotype: Its antigen is currently not known. The sample holds no much larger clone one base away, and base qualities are not on file.

This sample also belongs to another study, concerning T cells of mothers and their children. From that second study: Nine systemically healthy Caucasian individuals served as donors, namely three mothers together with their six children. cDNA synthesis consumed the entire amount of extracted RNA, loaded at about 1.5 ug RNA in each 15 ul reaction. In the second PCR, the M1S primer introduced both the sample barcodes and 2-4 random nucleotides. Over 9 million TCR beta CDR3 reads came from each mother, compared with some 3 million reads from each child. Thymic selection shapes the output of TCR recombination in a similar way in related and unrelated pairs, and inherited differences have a minor effect. Normalized repertoire overlap was always slightly but never significantly higher in related than unrelated mother-child pairs. With a sensitivity of approximately 100 clones per million clonotypes, no persistent microchimeric T cell clones were detected. To look for features that set related mother-child pairs apart from unrelated individuals, the researchers ran deep NGS to compare the TCR beta repertoires of mothers and children. Mothers averaged approximately 41 +/- 4 years of age and children averaged approximately 11 +/- 4 years. After adapters were ligated using NEBNext reagents, the libraries underwent 100+100 nt paired-end sequencing on an Illumina HiSeq 2000. To prevent cross-contamination, the mother and child libraries were prepared one month apart and sequenced in separate runs. For each donor, somewhere between roughly 500,000 and 2,300,000 distinct TCR beta clonotypes were identified. Naive TCR beta clonotypes were estimated from low-frequency clonotypes matched to each donor's FACS-determined naive share, without sorting.

The receptor's source is a woman in her thirties or forties in good health. The sequenced sample was blood.

The DNA reads TGTGCCAGCAGTTCCGGGACCCACTATCAGCCCCAGCATTTT. The encoded protein is CASSSGTHYQPQHF. The rearranged chain carries TRBV28 and TRBJ1-5; TRBD1 is a possible D gene, resting on 5 matching bases. V sheds 4 bases and J sheds 5 bases, leaving 12 bases between their ends. CDR1 and CDR2 (MDHEN, SYDVKM) derive from the germline V gene. From the cysteine through the phenylalanine, the CDR3 covers 14 amino acids. Of all the DNA, just the CDR3 is kept, 42 bases in frame from base 1.